A single sample gave rise to the 18 T cell receptor beta chains below, sequenced in a study of tissue T cells after allogeneic stem cell transplantation. Generated by immunoSEQ multiplex PCR, the TCRdb table keeps only in-frame clones and is missing some. There are roughly 2,000 clones in the sample; approximately 50% occur only once, and approximately 22% lies in the top ten. Time point noted: mouse harvest day 7 after allogeneic transplant. Each mouse received 10^7 T-cell-depleted marrow cells plus 10^6 splenic CD5+ T cells by tail vein. The sample comprised spleen. Source of these receptors: a female BALB/c mouse given C57BL/6 T cells with graft-versus-host disease after an allogeneic hematopoietic cell transplant.

A word on this clone: Gene names are mouse gene names. The sequenced part of the CDR3 DNA is TGTGCCAGCAGTCCCGACAATTCTGGAAATACGCTCTAT. Residues: CASSPDNSGNTLY. In full, the CDR3 is CASSPDNSGNTLYF. V is TRBV26 and J is TRBJ1-3; D uncertain. The read ends 1 residue early relative to the CDR3; the germline J gene fills the gap. The V gene lost 4 bases and the J gene lost 0 bases, with 7 bases spanning the gap. Germline loops: CDR1 KGHPV, CDR2 FQNQEV (reference sequence). The CDR3 is 14 residues long.

A note on this clone: Any gene name here is a mouse gene name. The read finishes 1 residue shy of the CDR3 end, and the germline J gene is used to complete it. This chain links TRBV17 with TRBJ2-4, with D unresolved. Trimming took 6 bases from V and 0 from J, leaving 1 base between them. This CDR3 comprises 11 residues. Germline CDR1 MNHDT, CDR2 YYDKIL. The CDR3 spells CASRSQNTLYF. CDR3 DNA (partial): TGTGCTAGCAGAAGTCAAAACACCTTGTAC.

About this clone: Germline and genes here are mouse. The read ends 1 residue shy of where the CDR3 ends; the end is completed using the germline J gene. The chain joins TRBV31 to TRBJ2-1; 11 bases agree with TRBD1. V trimming: 1 base; J trimming: 7 bases; junction bases outside the gene matches: 0. Germline loops: CDR1 GKSSPN, CDR2 SITVG. The CDR3 consists of 13 residues. The chain's CDR3 is CAWSRDRGAEQFF. The sequenced CDR3 bases are TGTGCCTGGAGTCGGGACAGGGGGGCTGAGCAGTTC.

On this clone: The genes and germline here are from mouse. The CDR3 is cut off 1 residue early in the read; its end comes from the germline J gene. The chain carries TRBV26 and TRBJ1-1; a possible D gene is TRBD1 (5 bases). The germline V gene has CDR1 KGHPV and CDR2 FQNQEV (reference sequence). This CDR3 region has 13 residues. Trimming shortened V by 4 bases and J by 0 bases, and 6 bases separated the two germline ends. The CDR3 DNA, read in part, is TGTGCCAGCAGTCGACAGCCAAACACAGAAGTCTTC. Residues: CASSRQPNTEVF. The whole CDR3 reads CASSRQPNTEVFF.

Concerning this clone: Genes here carry mouse names. The CDR3 is cut off 1 residue early in the read; its end comes from the germline J gene. V gene TRBV20 combines with J gene TRBJ1-2; the D gene is possibly TRBD1 (5 bases). Germline assignment: CDR1 GFQATS and CDR2 STVNSAI. The CDR3 extends over 13 amino acids. V was pared by 1 base and J by 4 bases, with 10 bases between. CDR3 sequence reads: CGARVGGFSDYTF. Incomplete CDR3 DNA: TGTGGTGCTAGGGTCGGGGGGTTCTCCGACTACACC.

In its sample, this clone was seen a few times. Mouse gene names and germline throughout. The CDR3 extends 1 residue past the end of the read, so its final part is completed from the germline J gene. The chain joins TRBV4 to TRBJ2-7; 10 positions match TRBD2. Germline lookup yields CDR1 LGHDT and CDR2 YNNKQL (reference sequence). V gave up 6 bases and J gave up 6 bases; unmatched junction bases: 8. The CDR3 covers 14 residues. CDR3 in amino acids: CASRLWGGAVEQYF. CDR3 DNA, as far as it was read: TGTGCCAGCAGACTCTGGGGGGGCGCGGTTGAACAGTAC.

With respect to this clone: The gene names given are mouse names. The sequenced fragment ends 1 residue before the CDR3 boundary, so the rest is inferred from the germline J gene. V and J are TRBV19 and TRBJ2-5; unclear D gene. The length of the CDR3 is 15 residues. Germline V CDR1 and CDR2: FNHDT, SITEND (reference sequence). Between the trimmed V and J ends, which lost 2 bases and 0 bases, there was a span of 10 bases. The part of the CDR3 DNA that was read is TGTGCCAGCAGTATTTCTGGCGTTAACCAAGACACCCAGTAC. It specifies CASSISGVNQDTQY. The whole CDR3 sequence reads CASSISGVNQDTQYF. The full variable domain, completed using reference TRBV19 and TRBJ2-5, is GGIITQTPKFLIGQEGQKLTLKCQQNFNHDTMYWYRQDSGKGLRLIYYSITENDLQKGDLSEGYDASREKKSSFSLTVTSAQKNEMAVFLCASSISGVNQDTQYFGPGTRLLVL.

This clone is large by share. The genes and germline here are from mouse. The read ends 1 residue before the CDR3 terminus; that terminus is restored from the germline J gene. The chain is built from TRBV1 and TRBJ2-4, with 7 bases that match TRBD1. Trimming at V came to 2 bases and at J to 0 bases, leaving 2 bases not matched to a gene. CDR1 is NSQYPW, CDR2 LRSPGD, per germline (reference sequence). The CDR3 loop spans 15 amino acids. The covered CDR3 bases are TGCACCTGCAGTGCACACAGGGGTAGTCAAAACACCTTGTAC. It encodes CTCSAHRGSQNTLY. The CDR3, in full, reads CTCSAHRGSQNTLYF.

Remarks on this clone: Mouse names are used for the genes. The DNA ends 1 residue before the CDR3 does, and the rest of the CDR3 is filled in from the germline J gene. The V gene is TRBV17, the J gene TRBJ2-3; D possibly uses TRBD1 or TRBD2 (5 bases each). This CDR3 has 14 residues. Germline loops: CDR1 MNHDT, CDR2 YYDKIL. V lost 5 bases, J lost 2 bases, and 11 bases lay in between. This CDR3 is CASSQSGTAETLYF. The CDR3 DNA, read in part, is TGTGCTAGCAGTCAGTCCGGGACTGCAGAAACGCTGTAT. Complete variable domain (other parts from reference TRBV17 and TRBJ2-3): DTTVKQNPRYKLARVGKPVNLICSQTMNHDTMYWYQKKPNQAPKLLLFYYDKILNREADTFEKFQSSRPNNSFCSLYIGSAGLEYSAMYLCASSQSGTAETLYFGSGTRLTVL.

As to this clone: Gene names denote mouse genes. The missing CDR3 end, 1 residue past where the read stops, is filled in from the germline J gene. The chain links TRBV5 to TRBJ2-7; 11 positions agree with TRBD1. The CDR3 consists of 14 residues. V trimming: 4 bases; J trimming: 6 bases; junction bases outside the gene matches: 5. The V gene's germline CDR1 is LGHNA and CDR2 YNLKQL (reference sequence). CDR3 residues: CASSRPGQGGEQYF. The CDR3 DNA, read in part, is TGTGCCAGCAGCCGTCCGGGACAGGGGGGTGAACAGTAC.

As concerns this clone: The gene symbols are mouse symbols. The read falls 1 residue short of the CDR3 end, and the missing part is taken from the germline J gene. The V call is TRBV3, the J call TRBJ2-7, with 7 bases matching TRBD2. Germline V gives CDR1 SNHLY, CDR2 FYNGKV (reference sequence). The CDR3 spans 13 residues. The ends lost 5 bases at V and 0 bases at J; junction bases unmatched: 1. The sequenced CDR3 bases are TGTGCCAGCAGCACTGGGGTCTCCTATGAACAGTAC. Residues: CASSTGVSYEQY. The CDR3 as a whole reads CASSTGVSYEQYF.

Note on this clone: The gene symbols are mouse symbols. The read ends 1 residue shy of where the CDR3 ends; the end is completed using the germline J gene. This sequence joins TRBV17 and TRBJ1-2, with D perhaps TRBD1 (5 bases). The CDR3 length is 11 residues. Germline V gene sequence: CDR1 MNHDT, CDR2 YYDKIL. V lost 8 bases, J lost 2 bases, and 6 bases lay in between. The CDR3: CASRQNSDYTF. The part of the CDR3 DNA that was read is TGTGCTAGCCGACAGAACTCCGACTACACC.

Comment on this clone: Gene names denote mouse genes. The DNA ends 1 residue before the CDR3 does, and the rest of the CDR3 is filled in from the germline J gene. The rearrangement uses TRBV14 and TRBJ1-1; no firm D call. V was clipped by 5 bases and J by 0 bases, with 8 bases between them. The CDR3 has 13 residues. Germline V gene sequence: CDR1 SGHDT, CDR2 FRDEAV. CDR3 sequence: CASSLTSNTEVFF. The sequenced part of the CDR3 DNA is TGTGCCAGCAGCCTCACATCAAACACAGAAGTCTTC.

This clone is labeled as large. These gene names are mouse names. The CDR3 end falls 1 residue outside the read, so it is completed with the germline J gene. The genes are TRBV13-2 and TRBJ2-7; tentatively, D is TRBD2 (5 bases). Germline values: CDR1 NNHNN, CDR2 SYGAGS (reference sequence). The CDR3 spans 14 residues. V dropped 0 bases and J dropped 4 bases, with 11 bases sitting between them. CDR3 DNA, as far as it was read: TGTGCCAGCGGTGATGAGGCCTGGGTGTATGAACAGTAC. Its protein product is CASGDEAWVYEQY. The complete CDR3 reads CASGDEAWVYEQYF.

Details on this clone: Genes and germline are mouse. The read stops 1 residue short of the end of the CDR3; the missing end is completed from the germline J gene. This chain uses TRBV26 with TRBJ1-4; D may be TRBD1 (6 bases). Germline V lookup: CDR1 KGHPV, CDR2 FQNQEV (reference sequence). The CDR3 has 15 residues. Trimming removed 4 bases at V and 0 bases at J, with 9 bases between. The part of the CDR3 DNA that was read is TGTGCCAGCAGTCAATACAGGGTTTCCAACGAAAGATTATTT. This codes for CASSQYRVSNERLF. The complete CDR3 protein is CASSQYRVSNERLFF.

This clone was counted a few times. Gene names and germline match the mouse. The read ends 1 residue early relative to the CDR3; the germline J gene fills the gap. The chain couples TRBV13-2 to TRBJ2-4; the match to TRBD1 covers 8 bases. J was trimmed by 4 bases and V by 0 bases; bases with no gene match: 1. Germline values: CDR1 NNHNN, CDR2 SYGAGS (reference sequence). CDR3 length: 14 residues. The part of the CDR3 DNA that was read is TGTGCCAGCGGTGATGCACAGGGGGAAAACACCTTGTAC. Translation gives CASGDAQGENTLY. The whole CDR3 sequence is CASGDAQGENTLYF.

As to this clone: Gene labels here are mouse ones. With the read ending 1 residue before the CDR3 end, the germline J gene is used to fill in that end. The rearrangement joins TRBV16 to TRBJ2-5, with a weak D call TRBD1 (6 bases). V was shortened by 0 bases and J by 6 bases, with 10 bases between the two germline ends. The CDR3 extends over 14 amino acids. Germline CDR1 SGHSA, CDR2 FRNQAP. The sequenced part of the CDR3 DNA is TGTGCAAGCAGCTTAGAGGCAGGGGAGGACACCCAGTAC. Protein sequence: CASSLEAGEDTQY. The complete CDR3 sequence is CASSLEAGEDTQYF.

The sample holds one count of this clone. Genes and germline are mouse. The read comes to an end 1 residue before the CDR3 does, leaving the germline J gene to fill in the end. V and J are TRBV26 and TRBJ2-4; D is perhaps TRBD1 or TRBD2 (5 bases each). Between the trimmed V and J ends, which lost 4 bases and 2 bases, there was a span of 7 bases. The CDR3 loop spans 13 amino acids. In germline, CDR1 is KGHPV, CDR2 FQNQEV (reference sequence). The CDR3 DNA, read in part, is TGTGCCAGCAGTCGGGGGTATCAAAACACCTTGTAC. Translation gives CASSRGYQNTLY. The entire CDR3 sequence reads CASSRGYQNTLYF.